This TCR beta chain originates from a study of cytomegalovirus exposure and HLA in healthy donors. Regarding the study as a whole: Reports indicated that the classifier achieved high specificity and sensitivity in diagnosing cytomegalovirus status. In vitro confirmation showed a few CMV-associated chains to be CMV antigen specific. The authors enumerated 150 to 200 TCR beta chains as linked to cytomegalovirus.

This clone appeared once. Its target is unknown. TCRdb's table, derived via immunoSEQ multiplex PCR, lists solely in-frame clones and lacks some. Here the sample spans 150,000 to 200,000 clones, around 92% being singletons. The donors were in the roughly 110-subject validation cohort; that cohort was separate from the approximately 700-subject first cohort. CDR1 and CDR2 from the germline V gene are LGHNT and FRNRAP. This CDR3 spans 15 amino acids. The junction had 6 bases not matched to a gene; V was cut back by 6 bases and J by 4 bases. Material: PBMCs. This TCR derives from a woman between 18 and 29 years old in good health and CMV-seropositive. The chain uses TRBV12-5 and TRBJ2-3; 11 bases align to TRBD2. The CDR3 DNA follows: TGTGCTAGTGGACCCGGACTAGCGGGTGCAGATACGCAGTATTTT. This codes for CASGPGLAGADTQYF. Combining the CDR3 with reference TRBV12-5 and TRBJ2-3 gives the whole variable domain DARVTQTPRHKVTEMGQEVTMRCQPILGHNTVFWYRQTMMQGLELLAYFRNRAPLDDSGMPKDRFSAEMPDATLATLKIQPSEPRDSAVYFCASGPGLAGADTQYFGPGTRLTVL.